This TCR beta chain was sequenced during a study of early T cells in non-severe SARS-CoV-2 infection. Study summary: Unpaired chains resulted from sequencing bulk RNA of unsorted whole blood. Study-wide results and limits: Private and CD4 specificities were missed by VDJdb matching, which favored anti-spike CD8 responses.

This clonotype was seen a few times. What it binds is unknown. Attachment of unique molecular identifiers to individual cDNA molecules was performed. TCRdb re-called the 5' RACE reads with MiXCR, one entry per CDR3 protein. In the table there are tens of thousands of distinct CDR3 sequences, 8.5% to 10% of which are singletons. The sample comprised whole blood. The source of this sequence is an adult who was a healthcare worker with PCR-confirmed SARS-CoV-2 infection or an uninfected control (not recorded which).

Here the CDR3 DNA reads TGTGCCAGCAGCATGGGGCAGGGTTTTCTTTACGAGCAGTACTTC. It codes for CASSMGQGFLYEQYF. J is TRBJ2-7 and V is TRBV11-2; TRBD1 is a possible D gene (5 bases). The V gene lost 5 bases and the J gene lost 4 bases, with 18 bases spanning the gap. Germline loops: CDR1 SGHAT, CDR2 FQNNGV. The CDR3 has 15 amino acids.